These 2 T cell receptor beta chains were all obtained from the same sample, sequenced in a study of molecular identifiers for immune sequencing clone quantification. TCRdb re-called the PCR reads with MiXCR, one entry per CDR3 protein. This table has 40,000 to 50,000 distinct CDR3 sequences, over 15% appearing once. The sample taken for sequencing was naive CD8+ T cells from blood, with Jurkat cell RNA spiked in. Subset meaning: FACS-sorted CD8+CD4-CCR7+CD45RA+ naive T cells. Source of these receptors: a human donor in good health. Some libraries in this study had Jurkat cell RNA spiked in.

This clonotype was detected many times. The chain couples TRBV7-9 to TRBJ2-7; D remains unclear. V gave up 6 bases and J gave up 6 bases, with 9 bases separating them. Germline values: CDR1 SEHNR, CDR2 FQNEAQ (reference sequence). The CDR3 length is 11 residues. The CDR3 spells CASSPSAEQYF. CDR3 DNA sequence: TGTGCCAGCAGTCCATCGGCCGAGCAGTACTTC.

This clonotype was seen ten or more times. The CDR3 nucleotides read TGTGCCAGCAGTGGAAACCCGCCGGGACTAGCGGGAAGCACAGATACGCAGTATTTT. Amino acids: CASSGNPPGLAGSTDTQYF. The V call is TRBV2, the J call TRBJ2-3; 13 nucleotides align to TRBD2. From germline, CDR1 is SNHLY and CDR2 FYNNEI. This CDR3 is built from 19 residues. V dropped 4 bases and J dropped 0; count of bases not matched to a gene: 10.